The 24 T cell receptor beta chains reported below all come from one sample, sequenced in a study of blood T cell repertoires in COVID-19. Some clones are missing from TCRdb's copy, which holds only in-frame ones; the method was immunoSEQ multiplex PCR. Among approximately 500,000 clones listed, 88% were seen once. Sequencing input: PBMCs or T cells enriched from blood (not recorded which). All receptors come from a woman in her thirties or forties who had recovered from COVID-19.

V gene TRBV10-3 combines with J gene TRBJ1-1; 7 bases map to TRBD1. The CDR3 runs to 16 residues. Germline V gene lookup returns CDR1 ENHRY and CDR2 SYGVKD. Trimming took 0 bases from V and 1 from J; bases not matched to a gene: 5. The CDR3 reads CAISESGRDRNTEAFF. The DNA of the CDR3 is TGTGCCATCAGTGAGTCTGGGCGGGACAGGAACACTGAAGCTTTCTTT.

This chain links TRBV5-4 with TRBJ2-5; D may be TRBD1 (5 bases). This CDR3 has 15 amino acids. Germline CDR1 and CDR2: SGHNT and YYREEE (reference sequence). Trimming removed 0 bases from V and 5 bases from J, with 14 bases in between. The CDR3 DNA follows: TGTGCCAGCAGCTTGGGACAGACCCTAGGGGAGACCCAGTACTTC. It translates to CASSLGQTLGETQYF.

The chain employs TRBV6-1 and TRBJ1-6, with 7 bases matching TRBD1. J gave up 0 bases and V 4 bases, and 3 bases lay outside the gene matches. Germline V gene sequence: CDR1 MNHNS, CDR2 SASEGT. CDR3 size: 16 residues. CDR3: CASSGGQSSYNSPLHF. DNA of the CDR3: TGTGCCAGCAGTGGGGGACAGAGCTCCTATAATTCACCCCTCCACTTT.

The J gene is TRBJ2-7, the V gene TRBV19, with unresolved D. This CDR3 has 13 amino acids. Between the trimmed V and J ends, which lost 1 base and 4 bases, there was a span of 8 bases. CDR1 is LNHDA, CDR2 SQIVND, per germline (reference sequence). The CDR3 sequence is CASSIGLTYEQYF. Written as DNA, the CDR3 is TGTGCCAGTAGTATAGGTCTAACTTACGAGCAGTACTTC. The complete variable domain, with remaining parts taken from reference TRBV19 and TRBJ2-7, reads DGGITQSPKYLFRKEGQNVTLSCEQNLNHDAMYWYRQDPGQGLRLIYYSQIVNDFQKGDIAEGYSVSREKKESFPLTVTSAQKNPTAFYLCASSIGLTYEQYFGPGTRLTVT.

The CDR3 spells CASSTESSTEAFF. The CDR3 DNA follows: TGTGCCAGTAGTACTGAGAGTAGCACTGAAGCTTTCTTT. J is TRBJ1-1 and V is TRBV19; D is uncertain. Germline V gene sequence: CDR1 LNHDA, CDR2 SQIVND (reference sequence). This CDR3 contains 13 residues. V dropped 4 bases and J dropped 4 bases, with 10 bases sitting between them.

The sample holds one count of this clone. The chain links TRBV27 to TRBJ1-1, with 10 bases fitting TRBD1. V shed 6 bases and J 6 bases; nucleotides not matched to a gene: 7. Germline V CDR1 and CDR2: MNHEY, SMNVEV (reference sequence). The CDR3 covers 14 residues. The CDR3 sequence is CASSLGQGFAEAFF. As DNA, the CDR3 is TGTGCCAGCAGCTTGGGACAGGGGTTTGCTGAAGCTTTCTTT.

The chain employs TRBV29-1 and TRBJ1-2, with TRBD1 as a possible D gene (5 bases). The V end was cut by 3 bases, the J end by 4 bases, with 18 bases between. Per germline, CDR1 SQVTM and CDR2 ANQGSEA. The CDR3 has 15 residues. The CDR3 protein is CSVDIAWRGAYGYTF. The CDR3 DNA reads as TGCAGCGTTGACATAGCGTGGAGGGGTGCCTATGGCTACACCTTC. Full variable domain (outside the CDR3, taken from reference TRBV29-1 and TRBJ1-2): SAVISQKPSRDICQRGTSLTIQCQVDSQVTMMFWYRQQPGQSLTLIATANQGSEATYESGFVIDKFPISRPNLTFSTLTVSNMSPEDSSIYLCSVDIAWRGAYGYTFGSGTRLTVV.

The chain couples TRBV5-4 to TRBJ2-3, with D maybe TRBD2 (6 bases). The V gene's germline CDR1 is SGHNT and CDR2 YYREEE (reference sequence). The V and J ends lost 0 bases and 3 bases respectively, with 11 bases between them. The CDR3 totals 15 residues. The CDR3 DNA follows: TGTGCCAGCAGCTTGGGGCCGGGGGTAACAGATACGCAGTATTTT. Translating gives CASSLGPGVTDTQYF.

This chain joins TRBV7-6 and TRBJ1-2, with D perhaps TRBD1 (5 bases). The CDR3 extends over 13 amino acids. Germline V gene lookup returns CDR1 SGHVS and CDR2 FNYEAQ. Trimming shortened V by 1 base and J by 6 bases, and 9 bases separated the two germline ends. CDR3 nucleotides: TGTGCCAGCAGCTTAGGGCAGGGCCATGGCTACACCTTC. The encoded protein is CASSLGQGHGYTF.

The genes are TRBV6-2 or TRBV6-3 and TRBJ1-5; D may be TRBD1 (6 bases). CDR3 size: 15 residues. Trimming cost V 6 bases and J 0 bases, with 12 bases left between them. Per the germline V gene, CDR1 is MNHEY and CDR2 is SVGEGT. The CDR3, as DNA: TGTGCCAGCAGCAGGGACAACAATAGCAATCAGCCCCAGCATTTT. Translation gives CASSRDNNSNQPQHF.

The CDR3 loop is CASSLERGMGSNQPQHF. DNA for the CDR3: TGTGCCAGTAGTTTGGAGAGAGGAATGGGTAGCAATCAGCCCCAGCATTTT. The chain carries TRBV19 and TRBJ1-5; no clear D gene. The germline CDR1 and CDR2 sequences are LNHDA and SQIVND (reference sequence). This CDR3 comprises 17 residues. V was clipped by 5 bases and J by 0 bases, with 17 bases between them.

This chain connects TRBV4-3 to TRBJ1-1; 9 nucleotides align to TRBD1. Germline loops: CDR1 LGHNA, CDR2 YSLEER. This CDR3 comprises 18 residues. Trimming cost V 2 bases and J 4 bases; bases outside gene matches: 14. CDR3 in DNA: TGCGCCAGCAGCCAACGTACCACCGGGACAGGGCGCCTCACTGAAGCTTTCTTT. Translation gives CASSQRTTGTGRLTEAFF.

J is TRBJ1-2 and V is TRBV5-4, with D possibly being TRBD1 (6 bases). Trimming left V 0 bases short and J 3 bases short, with 12 bases between. This CDR3 contains 15 residues. The germline CDR1 and CDR2 sequences are SGHNT and YYREEE (reference sequence). The CDR3 DNA follows: TGTGCCAGCAGCTTGGAGAGGGGGATGGACTATGGCTACACCTTC. Amino acid sequence: CASSLERGMDYGYTF.

The chain carries TRBV24-1 and TRBJ2-5; a possible D gene is TRBD2 (6 bases). With 5 bases removed from V and 0 bases from J, the gap between germline ends came to 15 bases. This CDR3 has 16 residues. Germline V lookup: CDR1 KGHDR, CDR2 SFDVKD. The CDR3, as DNA: TGTGCCACCAGTGCCTCACTCCGGGACTACCAAGAGACCCAGTACTTC. This sequence encodes CATSASLRDYQETQYF.

The V call is TRBV6-1, the J call TRBJ1-5, with D possibly matching TRBD1 (6 bases). The V end was cut by 11 bases, the J end by 7 bases, with 18 bases between. The CDR3 length is 13 residues. CDR1 is MNHNS, CDR2 SASEGT, per germline. The CDR3 nucleotides read TGTGCCTATAGTCAGGGGTTGCAGCAGCCCCAGCATTTT. This encodes CAYSQGLQQPQHF.

The chain uses TRBV4-2 and TRBJ1-4; possibly TRBD1 for D (6 bases). The CDR3 contains 15 residues. The V end lost 4 bases, the J end lost 13 bases, and 22 bases lay between the germline ends. Germline loops: CDR1 LGHNA, CDR2 YNFKEQ. The CDR3 DNA follows: TGTGCCAGCAGCCCGGGAGGCAGGGGTGGAAATAGACTGTTTTTT. Its protein is CASSPGGRGGNRLFF.

The gene calls are TRBV29-1 and TRBJ2-1, with 9 bases identical to TRBD2. The CDR3 has 16 amino acids. V lost 1 base to trimming and J lost 9 bases; unmatched junction nucleotides: 13. The germline CDR1 and CDR2 sequences are SQVTM and ANQGSEA. CDR3 region: CSVEAQGGGVVGEQFF. CDR3 DNA sequence: TGCAGCGTTGAAGCCCAGGGCGGGGGGGTCGTTGGTGAGCAGTTCTTC.

The V gene is TRBV13, the J gene TRBJ2-7; TRBD1 might be the D (6 bases). Germline V gene data show CDR1 as PRHDT and CDR2 as FYEKMQ (reference sequence). This CDR3 has 15 amino acids. V lost 2 bases, J lost 4 bases, and 15 bases lay in between. The CDR3 here is CASSLREGDGYEQYF. CDR3 in DNA: TGTGCCAGCAGCTTACGCGAGGGGGACGGATACGAGCAGTACTTC.

V usage is TRBV5-6 and J usage is TRBJ2-5; 7 nucleotides align to TRBD2. CDR3 length equals 16 residues. Trimming at V came to 3 bases and at J to 1 base, leaving 9 bases not matched to a gene. CDR1 SGHDT and CDR2 YYEEEE come from the germline V gene. CDR3 nucleotide sequence: TGTGCCAGCAGCTCTCGGGGGGAAACTTTCCAAGAGACCCAGTACTTC. Amino acids: CASSSRGETFQETQYF.

The table lists this clone with a count of one. This chain links TRBV19 with TRBJ1-1; D unresolved. Germline CDR1 reads LNHDA; CDR2 reads SQIVND (reference sequence). V lost 3 bases, J lost 1 base, and 6 bases lay in between. CDR3 size: 13 residues. CDR3 sequence (DNA): TGTGCCAGTAGTATTGTCAGGAACACTGAAGCTTTCTTT. It codes for CASSIVRNTEAFF.

The J gene is TRBJ1-1, the V gene TRBV24-1, with 7 bases matching TRBD1. This CDR3 is 13 amino acids long. V lost 4 bases, J lost 10 bases, and 8 bases stayed unmatched. In germline, CDR1 is KGHDR, CDR2 SFDVKD. CDR3 in amino acids: CATSEPATGVAFF. Here the CDR3 DNA reads TGTGCCACCAGTGAACCCGCTACAGGGGTAGCTTTCTTT.

The chain is built from TRBV3-1 (or the pseudogene TRBV3-2) and TRBJ2-2; TRBD2 is a possible D gene (6 bases). Germline values: CDR1 LGHDT, CDR2 YNNKEL (reference sequence). This CDR3 is built from 13 residues. The ends were cut back, 5 bases at V and 6 bases at J, with 10 bases in the middle. CDR3 in amino acids: CASSWRVAGELFF. The CDR3, as DNA: TGTGCCAGCAGCTGGAGGGTGGCCGGGGAGCTGTTTTTT.

V is TRBV5-1 and J is TRBJ2-1, with TRBD2 matching over 11 bases. Germline V gene sequence: CDR1 SGHRS, CDR2 YFSETQ. The V segment lost 2 bases and the J segment 5 bases; nucleotides outside the gene matches: 3. The CDR3 is 15 residues long. The CDR3 coding sequence is TGCGCCAGCAGCTTACTAGCGGGAGCGAACAATGAGCAGTTCTTC. Translation gives CASSLLAGANNEQFF. Variable domain in full (rest from reference TRBV5-1 and TRBJ2-1): KAGVTQTPRYLIKTRGQQVTLSCSPISGHRSVSWYQQTPGQGLQFLFEYFSETQRNKGNFPGRFSGRQFSNSRSEMNVSTLELGDSALYLCASSLLAGANNEQFFGPGTRLTVL.

The rearrangement links TRBV9 to TRBJ2-7; maybe TRBD1 (6 bases). V was pared by 4 bases and J by 0 bases, with 8 bases between. The germline gives CDR1 SGDLS, CDR2 YYNGEE. This CDR3 region has 13 residues. The CDR3 protein is CASSRQDSYEQYF. Written as DNA, the CDR3 is TGTGCCAGCAGCCGACAGGACTCCTACGAGCAGTACTTC.